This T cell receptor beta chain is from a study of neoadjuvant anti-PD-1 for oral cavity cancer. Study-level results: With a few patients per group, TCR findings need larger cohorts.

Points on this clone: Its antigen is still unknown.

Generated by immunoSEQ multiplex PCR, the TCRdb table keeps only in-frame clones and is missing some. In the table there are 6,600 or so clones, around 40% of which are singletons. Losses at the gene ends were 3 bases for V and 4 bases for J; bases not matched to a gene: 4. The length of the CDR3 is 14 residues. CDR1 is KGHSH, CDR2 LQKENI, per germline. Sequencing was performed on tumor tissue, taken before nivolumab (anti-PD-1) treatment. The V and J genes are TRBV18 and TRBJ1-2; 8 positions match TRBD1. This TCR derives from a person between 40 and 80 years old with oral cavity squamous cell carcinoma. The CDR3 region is CASSPDRAAYGYTF. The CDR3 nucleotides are TGTGCCAGCTCACCGGACAGGGCGGCCTATGGCTACACCTTC.